This TCR beta chain was identified in a study of naive and memory T cell subsets. Four subsets defined by CD45RA and CD27 were sorted after CD3, CD4, CD8 and live/dead staining. The CDR3 is made up of 16 amino acids. Trimming removed 3 bases from V and 4 bases from J; junction bases left unmatched: 5. Germline V lookup: CDR1 MRHNA, CDR2 SNTAGT. Two oligonucleotides, mixed equimolar, formed the beta constant-region primer covering TRBC1 and TRBC2. TCRdb reprocessed the UMI-ligation and nested PCR reads via MiXCR and lists one record per CDR3 protein. Of tens of thousands of distinct CDR3 sequences detected, approximately 11% appear once; the ten largest clones hold over 15%.

V usage is TRBV6-4 and J usage is TRBJ2-3; 12 nucleotides align to TRBD2. The clonotype originates from a human donor in good health. Sequencing was performed on central memory CD8+ T cells from blood. The DNA of the CDR3 is TGTGCCAGCAGTGAGGAACTAGCGGGAGGCTCAGATACGCAGTATTTT. This translates into CASSEELAGGSDTQYF.